The present T cell receptor beta chain was sequenced within a study of spatial heterogeneity in lung cancer. The overall study: Strong correlation was found between tumor-region TCR transcript counts and a T cell module score from matched bulk RNA-seq. Study results and caveats: In tumors, expanded intratumoral alpha and beta TCR counts tracked mutation counts.

Time point in this sample: sample taken at primary tumor resection. The donors, around 72 patients with untreated early-stage non-small cell lung cancer, provided the samples. Researchers sequenced whole RNA taken from tumor, nontumor lung or frozen PBMC without sorting. CDR1 and CDR2 from the germline V gene are DFQATT and SNEGSKA (reference sequence). The CDR3 loop spans 13 amino acids. Many counts were recorded for this clonotype. Its antigen is unknown. Germline and junction disagree at one end, which may indicate a read error. Each molecule of TCR cDNA was tagged with one unique molecular identifier. One entry per CDR3 protein results from TCRdb running MiXCR on the 5' RACE reads. Among around 13,000 distinct CDR3 sequences, 4% to 6% were seen once, and the ten largest hold 36%.

The sample here was lung tumor tissue, taken at surgery. The J gene is TRBJ2-1, the V gene TRBV20-1; D call uncertain. This sequence was found in a male donor with early-stage non-small cell lung cancer. In nucleotides, the CDR3 is TGCAGTGCTAGAGAATCCGGCCAGCCCCGTTCGGTCTTC. It is translated as CSARESGQPRSVF.